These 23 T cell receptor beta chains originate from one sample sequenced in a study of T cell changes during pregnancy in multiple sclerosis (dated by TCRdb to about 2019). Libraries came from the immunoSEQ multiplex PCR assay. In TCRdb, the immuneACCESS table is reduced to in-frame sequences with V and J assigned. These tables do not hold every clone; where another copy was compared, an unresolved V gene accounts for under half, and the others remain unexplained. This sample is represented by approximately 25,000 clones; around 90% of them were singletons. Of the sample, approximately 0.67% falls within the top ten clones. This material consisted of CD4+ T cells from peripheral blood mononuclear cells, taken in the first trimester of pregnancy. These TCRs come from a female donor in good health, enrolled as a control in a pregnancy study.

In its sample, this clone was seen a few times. The CDR3 DNA follows: TGTGCCTGGAGTGGCGTACGCGCTGAAGCTTTCTTT. Residues: CAWSGVRAEAFF. This chain joins TRBV30 and TRBJ1-1; D is unresolved. Germline V CDR1 and CDR2: GTSNPN, SVGIG (reference sequence). The CDR3 is 12 amino acids. The V gene lost 1 base and the J gene lost 6 bases, with 9 bases spanning the gap.

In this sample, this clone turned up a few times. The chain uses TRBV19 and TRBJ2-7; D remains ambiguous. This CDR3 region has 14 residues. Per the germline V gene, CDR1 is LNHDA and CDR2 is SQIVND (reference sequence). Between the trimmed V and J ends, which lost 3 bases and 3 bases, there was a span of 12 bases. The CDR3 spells CASSMRRKSYEQYF. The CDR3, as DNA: TGTGCCAGTAGTATGAGGCGGAAGAGCTACGAGCAGTACTTC. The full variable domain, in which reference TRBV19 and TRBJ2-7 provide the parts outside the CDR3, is DGGITQSPKYLFRKEGQNVTLSCEQNLNHDAMYWYRQDPGQGLRLIYYSQIVNDFQKGDIAEGYSVSREKKESFPLTVTSAQKNPTAFYLCASSMRRKSYEQYFGPGTRLTVT.

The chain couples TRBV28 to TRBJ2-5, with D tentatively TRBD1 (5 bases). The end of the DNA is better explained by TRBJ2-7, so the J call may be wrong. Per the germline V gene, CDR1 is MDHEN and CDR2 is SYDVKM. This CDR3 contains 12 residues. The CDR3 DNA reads TGTGCCAGCAGCGCTACAGGCTACGAGCAGTACTTC. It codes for CASSATGYEQYF.

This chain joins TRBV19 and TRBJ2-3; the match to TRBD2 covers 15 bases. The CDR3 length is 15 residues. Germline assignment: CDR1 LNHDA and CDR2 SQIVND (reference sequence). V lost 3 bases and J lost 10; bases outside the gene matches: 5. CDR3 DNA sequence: TGTGCCAGTAGTATCGGACTAGCGGGGGGGGGTGCGCAGTATTTT. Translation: CASSIGLAGGGAQYF.

This CDR3 reads CASSFRGGYTF. CDR3 DNA: TGTGCCAGCAGCTTCAGGGGTGGCTACACCTTC. V is TRBV11-1 and J is TRBJ1-2; D perhaps matches TRBD1 (6 bases). Germline V CDR1 and CDR2: SGHAT, FQDESV (reference sequence). V was shortened by 3 bases and J by 7 bases, with 6 bases between the two germline ends. The CDR3 extends over 11 amino acids.

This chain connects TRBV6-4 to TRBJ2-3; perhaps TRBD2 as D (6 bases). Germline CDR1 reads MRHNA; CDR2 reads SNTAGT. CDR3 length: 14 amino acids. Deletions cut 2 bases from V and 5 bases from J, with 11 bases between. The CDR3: CASSDAGGRDTQYF. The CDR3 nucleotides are TGTGCCAGCAGTGACGCAGGAGGGCGAGATACGCAGTATTTT.

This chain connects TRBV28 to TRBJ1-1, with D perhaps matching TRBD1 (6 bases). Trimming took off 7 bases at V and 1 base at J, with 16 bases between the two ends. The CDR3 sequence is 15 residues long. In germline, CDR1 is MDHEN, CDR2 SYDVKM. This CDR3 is CASITPDRQNTEAFF. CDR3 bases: TGTGCCAGCATCACCCCCGACAGGCAGAACACTGAAGCTTTCTTT.

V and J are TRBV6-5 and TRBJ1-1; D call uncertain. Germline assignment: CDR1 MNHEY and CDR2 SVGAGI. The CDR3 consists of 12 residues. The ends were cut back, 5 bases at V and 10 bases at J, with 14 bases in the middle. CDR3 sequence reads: CASSSVSGGAFF. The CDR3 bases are TGTGCCAGCAGTAGTGTATCGGGAGGAGCTTTCTTT.

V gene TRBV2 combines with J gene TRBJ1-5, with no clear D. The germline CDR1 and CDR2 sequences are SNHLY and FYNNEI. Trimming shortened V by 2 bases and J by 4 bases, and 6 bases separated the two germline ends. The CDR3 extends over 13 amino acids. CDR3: CASSERDNQPQHF. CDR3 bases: TGTGCCAGCAGTGAACGGGATAATCAGCCCCAGCATTTT.

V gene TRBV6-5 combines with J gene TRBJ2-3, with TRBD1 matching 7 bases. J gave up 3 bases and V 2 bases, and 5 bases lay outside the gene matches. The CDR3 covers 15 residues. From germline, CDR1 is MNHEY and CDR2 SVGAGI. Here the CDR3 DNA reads TGTGCCAGCAGTTACCGGGACAGCCTGACAGATACGCAGTATTTT. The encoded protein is CASSYRDSLTDTQYF.

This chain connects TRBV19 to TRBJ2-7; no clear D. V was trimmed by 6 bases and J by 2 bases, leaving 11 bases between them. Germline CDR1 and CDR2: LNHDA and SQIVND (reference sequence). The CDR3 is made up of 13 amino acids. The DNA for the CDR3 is TGTGCCAGTAGCAAACCCCAGGCCTACGAGCAGTACTTC. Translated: CASSKPQAYEQYF. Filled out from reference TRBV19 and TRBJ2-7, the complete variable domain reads DGGITQSPKYLFRKEGQNVTLSCEQNLNHDAMYWYRQDPGQGLRLIYYSQIVNDFQKGDIAEGYSVSREKKESFPLTVTSAQKNPTAFYLCASSKPQAYEQYFGPGTRLTVT.

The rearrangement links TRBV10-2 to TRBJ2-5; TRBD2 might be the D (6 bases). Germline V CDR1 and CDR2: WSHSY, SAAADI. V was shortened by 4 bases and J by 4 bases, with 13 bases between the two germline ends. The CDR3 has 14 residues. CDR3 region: CASSGAGLAETQYF. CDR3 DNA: TGCGCCAGCAGTGGGGCGGGGCTAGCAGAGACCCAGTACTTC.

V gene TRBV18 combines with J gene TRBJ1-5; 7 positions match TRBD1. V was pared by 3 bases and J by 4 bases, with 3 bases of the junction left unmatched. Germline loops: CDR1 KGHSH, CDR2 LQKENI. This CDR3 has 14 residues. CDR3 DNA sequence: TGTGCCAGCTCACCGCAACAGGGGAATCAGCCCCAGCATTTT. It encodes CASSPQQGNQPQHF.

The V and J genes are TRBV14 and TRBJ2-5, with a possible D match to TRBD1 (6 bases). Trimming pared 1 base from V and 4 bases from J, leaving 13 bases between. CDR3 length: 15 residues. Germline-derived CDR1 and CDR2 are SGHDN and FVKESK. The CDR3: CASSQGGGVGETQYF. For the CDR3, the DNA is TGTGCCAGCAGCCAAGGAGGGGGAGTAGGAGAGACCCAGTACTTC.

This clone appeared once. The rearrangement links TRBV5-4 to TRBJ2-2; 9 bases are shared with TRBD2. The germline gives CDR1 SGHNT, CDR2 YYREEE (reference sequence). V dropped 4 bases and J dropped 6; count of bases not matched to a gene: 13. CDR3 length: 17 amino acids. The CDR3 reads CASSNPSSGMIAGELFF. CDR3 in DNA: TGTGCCAGCAGCAACCCTTCTAGCGGGATGATAGCCGGGGAGCTGTTTTTT.

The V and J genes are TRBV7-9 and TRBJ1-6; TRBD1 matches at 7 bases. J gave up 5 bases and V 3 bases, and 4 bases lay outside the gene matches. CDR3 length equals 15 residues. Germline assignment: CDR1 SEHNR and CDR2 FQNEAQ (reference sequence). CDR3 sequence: CASSLDRTHNSPLHF. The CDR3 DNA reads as TGTGCCAGCAGCTTGGACAGGACCCATAATTCACCCCTCCACTTT.

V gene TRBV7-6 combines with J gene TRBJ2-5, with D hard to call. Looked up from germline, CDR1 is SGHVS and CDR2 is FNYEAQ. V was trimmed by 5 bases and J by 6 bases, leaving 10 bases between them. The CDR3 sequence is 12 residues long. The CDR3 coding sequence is TGTGCCAGCAGCCCCCCTGGGCAGACCCAGTACTTC. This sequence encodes CASSPPGQTQYF.

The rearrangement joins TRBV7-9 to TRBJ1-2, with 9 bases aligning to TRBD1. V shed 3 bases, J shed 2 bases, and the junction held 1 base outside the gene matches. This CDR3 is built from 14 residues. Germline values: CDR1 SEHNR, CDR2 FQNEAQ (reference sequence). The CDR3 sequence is CASSFGTGNYGYTF. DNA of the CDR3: TGTGCCAGCAGCTTCGGGACAGGGAACTATGGCTACACCTTC.

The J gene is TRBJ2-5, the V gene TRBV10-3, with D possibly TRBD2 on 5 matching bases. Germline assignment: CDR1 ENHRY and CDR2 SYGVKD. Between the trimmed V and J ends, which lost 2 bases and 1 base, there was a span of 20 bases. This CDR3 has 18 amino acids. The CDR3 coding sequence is TGTGCCATCAGTGAGACTTCGCCAAGCCGGGGATTCCAAGAGACCCAGTACTTC. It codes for CAISETSPSRGFQETQYF.

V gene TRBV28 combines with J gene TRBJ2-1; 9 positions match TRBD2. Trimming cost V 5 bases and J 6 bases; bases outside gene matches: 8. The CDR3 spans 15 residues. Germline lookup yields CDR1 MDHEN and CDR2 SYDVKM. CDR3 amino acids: CASSHLSGRPNEQFF. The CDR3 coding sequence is TGTGCCAGCAGTCACCTTAGCGGGAGACCCAATGAGCAGTTCTTC. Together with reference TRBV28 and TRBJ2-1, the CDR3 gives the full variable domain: DVKVTQSSRYLVKRTGEKVFLECVQDMDHENMFWYRQDPGLGLRLIYFSYDVKMKEKGDIPEGYSVSREKKERFSLILESASTNQTSMYLCASSHLSGRPNEQFFGPGTRLTVL.

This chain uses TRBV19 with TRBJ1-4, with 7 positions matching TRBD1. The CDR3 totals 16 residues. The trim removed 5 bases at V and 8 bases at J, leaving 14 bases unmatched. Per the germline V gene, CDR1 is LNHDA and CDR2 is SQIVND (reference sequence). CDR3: CASSSLKQGLQEKLFF. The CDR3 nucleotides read TGTGCCAGTAGTTCGCTAAAACAGGGGCTTCAGGAAAAACTGTTTTTT.

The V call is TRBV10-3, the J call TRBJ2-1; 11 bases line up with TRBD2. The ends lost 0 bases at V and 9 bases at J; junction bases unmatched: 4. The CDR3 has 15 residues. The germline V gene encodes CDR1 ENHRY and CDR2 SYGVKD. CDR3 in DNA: TGTGCCATCAGTGAGTCCCGACTAGCGGGAACTGAGCAGTTCTTC. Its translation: CAISESRLAGTEQFF.

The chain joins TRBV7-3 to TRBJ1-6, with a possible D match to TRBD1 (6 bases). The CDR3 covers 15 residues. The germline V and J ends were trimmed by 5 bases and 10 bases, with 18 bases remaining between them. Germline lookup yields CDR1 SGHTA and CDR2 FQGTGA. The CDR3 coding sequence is TGTGCCAGCAGCCCCACAGCGCCAGGGGTATCACCCCTCCACTTT. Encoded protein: CASSPTAPGVSPLHF.